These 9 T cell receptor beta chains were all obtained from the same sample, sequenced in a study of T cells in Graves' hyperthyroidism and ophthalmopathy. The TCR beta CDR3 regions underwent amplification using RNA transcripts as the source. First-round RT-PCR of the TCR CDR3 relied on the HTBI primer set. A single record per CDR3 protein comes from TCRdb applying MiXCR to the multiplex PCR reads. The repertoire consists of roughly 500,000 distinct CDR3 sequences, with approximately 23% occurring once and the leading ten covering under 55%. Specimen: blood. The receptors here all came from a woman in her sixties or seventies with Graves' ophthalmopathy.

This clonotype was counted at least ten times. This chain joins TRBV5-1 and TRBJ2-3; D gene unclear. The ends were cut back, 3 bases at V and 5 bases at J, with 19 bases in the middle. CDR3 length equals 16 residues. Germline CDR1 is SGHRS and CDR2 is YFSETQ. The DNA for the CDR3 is TGCGCCAGCAGCTGGTGGTCGGGCTCCAGACAAGATACGCAGTATTTT. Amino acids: CASSWWSGSRQDTQYF.

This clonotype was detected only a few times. CDR3 region: CASSSTGRGRYGYTF. In DNA form, the CDR3 reads TGTGCCAGCAGCTCGACCGGGAGGGGTCGCTATGGCTACACCTTC. The chain is built from TRBV7-9 and TRBJ1-2, with D possibly TRBD1 on 5 matching bases. The CDR3 is 15 amino acids. The germline gives CDR1 SEHNR, CDR2 FQNEAQ (reference sequence). Trimming took 4 bases from V and 4 from J, leaving 16 bases between them.

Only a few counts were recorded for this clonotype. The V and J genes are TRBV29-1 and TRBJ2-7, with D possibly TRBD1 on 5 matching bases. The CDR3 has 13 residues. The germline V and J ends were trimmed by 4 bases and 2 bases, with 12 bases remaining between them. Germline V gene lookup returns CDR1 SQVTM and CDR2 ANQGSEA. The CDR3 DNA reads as TGCAGCGTTGGGGCAGGGCCGACCTACGAGCAGTACTTC. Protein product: CSVGAGPTYEQYF.

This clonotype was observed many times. DNA of the CDR3: TGTGCCAGCACTGCAGGGGGCTTGACCGGGGAGCTGTTTTTT. Its protein is CASTAGGLTGELFF. The chain uses TRBV6-1 and TRBJ2-2, with 8 nucleotides matching TRBD1. The J segment lost 5 bases and the V segment lost 7 bases, leaving 6 bases of the junction unmatched. Germline V gene sequence: CDR1 MNHNS, CDR2 SASEGT. This CDR3 comprises 14 residues.

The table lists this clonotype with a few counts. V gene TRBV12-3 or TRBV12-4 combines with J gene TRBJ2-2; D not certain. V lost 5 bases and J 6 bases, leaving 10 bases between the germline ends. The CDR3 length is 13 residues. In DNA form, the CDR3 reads TGTGCCAGCAGTCTCGGACGGGCCGGGGAGCTGTTTTTT. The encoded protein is CASSLGRAGELFF.

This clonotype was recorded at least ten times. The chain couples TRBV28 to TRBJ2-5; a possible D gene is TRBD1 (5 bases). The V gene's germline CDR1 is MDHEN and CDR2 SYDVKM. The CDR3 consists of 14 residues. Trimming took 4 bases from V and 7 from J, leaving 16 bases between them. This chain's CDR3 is CASSSGNWGGTQYF. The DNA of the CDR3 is TGTGCCAGCAGTTCCGGCAACTGGGGCGGGACCCAGTACTTC.

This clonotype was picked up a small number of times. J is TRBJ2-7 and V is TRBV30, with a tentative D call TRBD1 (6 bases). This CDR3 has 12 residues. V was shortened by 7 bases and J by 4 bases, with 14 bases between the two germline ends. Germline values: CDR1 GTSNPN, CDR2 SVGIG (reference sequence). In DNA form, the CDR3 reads TGTGCCTACCAAGGGGGACGTTACGAGCAGTACTTC. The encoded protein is CAYQGGRYEQYF.

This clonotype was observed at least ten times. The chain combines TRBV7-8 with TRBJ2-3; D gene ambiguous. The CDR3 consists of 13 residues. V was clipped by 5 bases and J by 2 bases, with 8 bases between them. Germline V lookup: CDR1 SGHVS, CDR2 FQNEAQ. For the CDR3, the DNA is TGTGCCAGCAGCGTTAGGGACACAGATACGCAGTATTTT. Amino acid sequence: CASSVRDTDTQYF.

The CDR3 DNA follows: TGTGCCAGCAGTCCGGGACAGCTCCAAGAGACCCAGTACTTC. Protein sequence: CASSPGQLQETQYF. The chain carries TRBV27 and TRBJ2-5; 7 bases line up with TRBD1. With V trimmed by 5 bases and J by 1 base, 4 bases remained unmatched. This CDR3 region has 14 residues. In germline, CDR1 is MNHEY, CDR2 SMNVEV (reference sequence).